Presented here are 14 T cell receptor beta chains from one specimen sequenced in a study of blood T cell repertoires in COVID-19. Produced via immunoSEQ multiplex PCR; TCRdb's table is partial and in-frame only. This table has 360,000 or so clones, about 90% appearing once. The sequencing input was PBMCs or T cells enriched from blood (not recorded which). The receptors here all came from a woman between 25 and 40 years old who had recovered from COVID-19.

This chain joins TRBV5-1 and TRBJ2-1; 9 bases line up with TRBD2. The germline V gene has CDR1 SGHRS and CDR2 YFSETQ. With V trimmed by 4 bases and J by 5 bases, 4 bases remained unmatched. The CDR3 has 14 amino acids. Written as DNA, the CDR3 is TGCGCCAGCAGCCCGCGACTAGCGGACAATGAGCAGTTCTTC. Translation: CASSPRLADNEQFF.

The table lists this clone with a few counts. The chain has TRBV28 and TRBJ1-4, with TRBD1 matching over 7 bases. The CDR3 runs to 14 residues. The V segment lost 5 bases and the J segment 7 bases; nucleotides outside the gene matches: 7. CDR1 is MDHEN, CDR2 SYDVKM, per germline. The DNA of the CDR3 is TGTGCCAGCAGTCTAGGGGGCCTGGTTGAAAAACTGTTTTTT. Translating gives CASSLGGLVEKLFF.

The V gene is TRBV19, the J gene TRBJ2-3; TRBD1 aligns across 7 bases. This CDR3 has 14 amino acids. Trimming cost V 6 bases and J 6 bases; bases outside gene matches: 9. Per the germline V gene, CDR1 is LNHDA and CDR2 is SQIVND (reference sequence). CDR3 in DNA: TGTGCCAGTAGCCGAGACAGGGTGTTTGATACGCAGTATTTT. Translation gives CASSRDRVFDTQYF.

V usage is TRBV27 and J usage is TRBJ1-6, with D tentatively TRBD1 (5 bases). This CDR3 has 16 residues. Germline CDR1 and CDR2: MNHEY and SMNVEV (reference sequence). Trimming pared 3 bases from V and 0 bases from J, leaving 9 bases between. CDR3 amino acids: CASSLEGSSYNSPLHF. The CDR3 bases are TGTGCCAGCAGTTTGGAGGGGAGCTCCTATAATTCACCCCTCCACTTT.

Only one count was recorded for this clone. The chain has TRBV2 and TRBJ1-1; 9 bases are shared with TRBD1. Trimming took 11 bases from V and 3 from J; bases not matched to a gene: 7. The CDR3 extends over 13 amino acids. Per germline, CDR1 SNHLY and CDR2 FYNNEI. DNA of the CDR3: TGTGCCTCCCGACAGGGGGGTTACACTGAAGCTTTCTTT. It yields the protein CASRQGGYTEAFF.

This chain joins TRBV5-8 and TRBJ1-3, with D unresolved. The CDR3 has 17 residues. V was clipped by 0 bases and J by 0 bases, with 13 bases between them. In germline, CDR1 is SGHTS, CDR2 YDEGEE. CDR3: CASSLALEGGSGNTIYF. The DNA of the CDR3 is TGTGCCAGCAGCTTGGCTCTGGAAGGCGGCTCTGGAAACACCATATATTTT. Full variable domain (rest looked up from reference TRBV5-8 and TRBJ1-3): EAGVTQSPTHLIKTRGQQATLRCSPISGHTSVYWYQQALGLGLQFLLWYDEGEERNRGNFPPRFSGRQFPNYSSELNVNALELEDSALYLCASSLALEGGSGNTIYFGEGSWLTVV.

Only one count was recorded for this clone. This chain uses TRBV5-1 with TRBJ2-5; perhaps TRBD1 as D (6 bases). The CDR3 has 14 residues. The V end lost 3 bases, the J end lost 2 bases, and 11 bases lay between the germline ends. Germline V gene sequence: CDR1 SGHRS, CDR2 YFSETQ. CDR3: CASSSQGRQETQYF. For the CDR3, the DNA is TGCGCCAGCAGCTCTCAGGGGAGACAAGAGACCCAGTACTTC.

In DNA form, the CDR3 reads TGTGCCAGCAGTTTAGATTGGGGGGGAGCTTTCTTT. Translation gives CASSLDWGGAFF. The chain has TRBV12-3 or TRBV12-4 and TRBJ1-1, with D tentatively TRBD1 (5 bases). CDR3 size: 12 residues. V was trimmed by 1 base and J by 10 bases, leaving 10 bases between them.

This chain uses TRBV27 with TRBJ1-5, with 7 nucleotides matching TRBD1. V trimming: 3 bases; J trimming: 3 bases; junction bases outside the gene matches: 2. CDR3 size: 14 residues. CDR1 and CDR2 (germline): MNHEY, SMNVEV (reference sequence). The CDR3 is CASSLGQNNQPQHF. In DNA, the CDR3 is TGTGCCAGCAGTTTGGGACAGAACAATCAGCCCCAGCATTTT.

The genes are TRBV2 and TRBJ1-5; a weak D match, TRBD1 (5 bases). This CDR3 is built from 16 residues. Germline-derived CDR1 and CDR2 are SNHLY and FYNNEI. Trimming removed 2 bases from V and 7 bases from J, with 18 bases in between. The CDR3 reads CASSERSNFGGQPQHF. The CDR3 nucleotides are TGTGCCAGCAGTGAAAGAAGTAATTTCGGGGGACAGCCCCAGCATTTT.

The chain combines TRBV27 with TRBJ2-6; 8 bases line up with TRBD1. Germline values: CDR1 MNHEY, CDR2 SMNVEV (reference sequence). The trim removed 5 bases at V and 2 bases at J, leaving 8 bases unmatched. This CDR3 contains 17 residues. The CDR3 sequence is CASSPLDRATGANVLTF. CDR3 coding DNA: TGTGCCAGCAGTCCCCTGGACAGGGCTACTGGGGCCAACGTCCTGACTTTC. The complete variable domain, with remaining parts taken from reference TRBV27 and TRBJ2-6, reads EAQVTQNPRYLITVTGKKLTVTCSQNMNHEYMSWYRQDPGLGLRQIYYSMNVEVTDKGDVPEGYKVSRKEKRNFPLILESPSPNQTSLYFCASSPLDRATGANVLTFGAGSRLTVL.

This clone turned up a few times. The chain uses TRBV10-2 and TRBJ2-7; 9 bases are a match to TRBD1. Germline CDR1 and CDR2: WSHSY and SAAADI. CDR3 length equals 13 residues. Unmatched junction bases numbered 3, after V lost 8 bases and J lost 1 base. The CDR3 region is CASWTGESYEQYF. The CDR3 DNA follows: TGCGCCAGCTGGACAGGGGAATCCTACGAGCAGTACTTC.

This clone was picked up one time. The chain recombines TRBV30 with TRBJ2-7, with D hard to call. CDR1 and CDR2 from the germline V gene are GTSNPN and SVGIG (reference sequence). CDR3 size: 12 residues. V dropped 8 bases and J dropped 0 bases, with 11 bases sitting between them. The CDR3 DNA reads as TGTGCCGGTTCTCTATCCTCCTACGAGCAGTACTTC. The encoded protein is CAGSLSSYEQYF. Complete variable domain (other parts from reference TRBV30 and TRBJ2-7): SQTIHQWPATLVQPVGSPLSLECTVEGTSNPNLYWYRQAAGRGLQLLFYSVGIGQISSEVPQNLSASRPQDRQFILSSKKLLLSDSGFYLCAGSLSSYEQYFGPGTRLTVT.

The chain links TRBV4-1 to TRBJ2-7, with TRBD1 identical over 12 bases. CDR3 length equals 15 residues. The germline V gene encodes CDR1 MGHRA and CDR2 YSYEKL. V shed 4 bases and J 7 bases; nucleotides not matched to a gene: 8. CDR3 region: CASSPPGQGAFEQYF. The CDR3 DNA reads TGCGCCAGCAGCCCTCCGGGACAGGGGGCATTTGAGCAGTACTTC.